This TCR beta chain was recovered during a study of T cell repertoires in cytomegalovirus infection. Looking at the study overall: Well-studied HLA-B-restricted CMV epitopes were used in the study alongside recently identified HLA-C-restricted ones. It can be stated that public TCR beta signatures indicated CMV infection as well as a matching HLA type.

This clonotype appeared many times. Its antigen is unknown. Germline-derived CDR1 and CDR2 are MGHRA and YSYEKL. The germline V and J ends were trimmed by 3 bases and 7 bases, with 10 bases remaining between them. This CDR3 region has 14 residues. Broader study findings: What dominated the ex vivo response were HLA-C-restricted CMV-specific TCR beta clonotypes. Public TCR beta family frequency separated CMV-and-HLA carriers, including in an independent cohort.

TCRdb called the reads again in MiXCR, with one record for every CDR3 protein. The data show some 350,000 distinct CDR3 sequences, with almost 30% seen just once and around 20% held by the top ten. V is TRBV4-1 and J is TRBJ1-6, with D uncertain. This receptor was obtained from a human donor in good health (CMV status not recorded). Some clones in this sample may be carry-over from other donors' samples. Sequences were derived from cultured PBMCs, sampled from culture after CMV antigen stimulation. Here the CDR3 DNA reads TGCGCCAGCAGCCAGAACAGAGGGAATTCACCCCTCCACTTT. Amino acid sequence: CASSQNRGNSPLHF.